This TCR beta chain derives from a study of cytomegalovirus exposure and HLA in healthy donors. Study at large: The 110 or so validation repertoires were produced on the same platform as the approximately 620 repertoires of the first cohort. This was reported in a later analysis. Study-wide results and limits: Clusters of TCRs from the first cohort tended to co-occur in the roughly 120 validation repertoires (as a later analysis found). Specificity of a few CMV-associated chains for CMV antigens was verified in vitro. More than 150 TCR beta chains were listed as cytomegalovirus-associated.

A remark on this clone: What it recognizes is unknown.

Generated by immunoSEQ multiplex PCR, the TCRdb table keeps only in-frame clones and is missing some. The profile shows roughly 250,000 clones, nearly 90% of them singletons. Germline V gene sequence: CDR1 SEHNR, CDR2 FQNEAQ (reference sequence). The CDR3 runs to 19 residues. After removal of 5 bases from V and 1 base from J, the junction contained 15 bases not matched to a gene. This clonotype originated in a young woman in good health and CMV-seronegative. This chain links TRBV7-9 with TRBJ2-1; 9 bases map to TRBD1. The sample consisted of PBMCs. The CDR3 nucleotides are TGTGCCAGCAGCCGCCGAAGCTCTGGGACAGGGAGATCCTACAATGAGCAGTTCTTC. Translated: CASSRRSSGTGRSYNEQFF.